This T cell receptor (beta chain) was documented in a study of blood T cell repertoires in COVID-19. This CDR3 has 18 residues. The V and J ends lost 6 bases and 0 bases, in that order; junction bases with no gene match: 6. The germline V gene encodes CDR1 MNHEY and CDR2 SMNVEV (reference sequence). Authors' methods: Estimated nucleated cell counts came from reference gene primer amplification. Assay used: immunoSEQ multiplex PCR; TCRdb lists only in-frame clones, some missing. For V, J and clone size, that table is used; D and trimming come from the DNA. The repertoire holds approximately 100,000 clones, with around 80% as singletons.

The chain carries TRBV27 and TRBJ2-1; 15 nucleotides line up with TRBD2. The sequence was collected from a woman aged 55 to 70 with acute or convalescent COVID-19. Sequencing was performed on peripheral blood. The CDR3 loop reads CASRAGTSGGSSYNEQFF. The CDR3 nucleotides are TGTGCCAGCAGAGCCGGGACTAGCGGGGGGAGCTCCTACAATGAGCAGTTCTTC.